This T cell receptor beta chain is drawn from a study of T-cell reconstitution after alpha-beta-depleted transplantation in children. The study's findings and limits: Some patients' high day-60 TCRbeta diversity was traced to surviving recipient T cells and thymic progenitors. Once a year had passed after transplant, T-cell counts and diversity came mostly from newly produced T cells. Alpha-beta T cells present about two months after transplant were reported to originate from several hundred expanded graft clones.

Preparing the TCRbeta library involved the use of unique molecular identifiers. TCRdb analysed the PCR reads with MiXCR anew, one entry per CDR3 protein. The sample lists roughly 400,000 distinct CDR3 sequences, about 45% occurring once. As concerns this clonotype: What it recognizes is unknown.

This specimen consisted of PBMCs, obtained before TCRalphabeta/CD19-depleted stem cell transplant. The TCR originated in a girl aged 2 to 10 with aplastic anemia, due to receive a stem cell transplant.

The CDR3 sequence is CSARDLAGGPDTQYF. CDR3 in DNA: TGCAGTGCTAGAGATCTAGCGGGGGGGCCAGATACGCAGTATTTT. V and J are TRBV20-1 and TRBJ2-3, with TRBD2 matching over 12 bases. The CDR3 is 15 residues long. Germline CDR1 DFQATT, CDR2 SNEGSKA (reference sequence). The V and J ends lost 0 bases and 4 bases, in that order; junction bases with no gene match: 2.